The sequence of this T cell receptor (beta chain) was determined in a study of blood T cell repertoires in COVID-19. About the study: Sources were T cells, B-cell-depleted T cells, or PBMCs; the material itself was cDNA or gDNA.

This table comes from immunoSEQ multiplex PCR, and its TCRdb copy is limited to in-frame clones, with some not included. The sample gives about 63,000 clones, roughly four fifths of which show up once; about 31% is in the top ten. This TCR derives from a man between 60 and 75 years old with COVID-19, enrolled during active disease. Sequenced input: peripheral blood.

DNA for the CDR3: TGTGCCAGCAGCTTGGAACGGAGGAACACCGGGGAGCTGTTTTTT. As protein: CASSLERRNTGELFF. The chain has TRBV5-5 and TRBJ2-2; D unclear. The germline CDR1 and CDR2 sequences are SGHKS and YYEKEE (reference sequence). The CDR3 consists of 15 residues. The ends were cut back, 0 bases at V and 1 base at J, with 7 bases in the middle.